The T cell receptor beta chain under discussion was sequenced for a study of OX40 agonist ivuxolimab in advanced cancers. Study at large: Averaging about 60 years in age, with a range of roughly 20 to 80, the cohort was 82.7% male.

The germline CDR1 and CDR2 sequences are LGHNA and YSLEER. The CDR3 consists of 16 residues. The J segment lost 3 bases and the V segment lost 0 bases, leaving 7 bases of the junction unmatched. Regarding this clone: The target antigen is unknown.

The study's findings and limits: CD4+ and CD8+ T cells in blood underwent clonal expansion by week 6 at 0.1 to 3.0 mg/kg. Several nonresponders also turned out to have low normalized T-cell clonal expansion.

Patients were ruled out by autoimmune disease history or systemic immunosuppression. TCRdb's copy holds only in-frame clones and misses some; the assay was immunoSEQ multiplex PCR. The sample includes 55,000 to 85,000 clones, 92% of them seen just once. This receptor was taken from an adult with an advanced solid tumor such as melanoma, head and neck, liver or kidney cancer. The specimen comprised CD4+ or CD8+ T cells sorted from blood, sampled in a trial of the OX40 agonist ivuxolimab. The chain links TRBV4-3 to TRBJ2-7; 8 bases are shared with TRBD1. CDR3 nucleotide sequence: TGCGCCAGCAGCCAAGAGCGGACAGGGTTCAACTACGAGCAGTACTTC. Translated, it gives CASSQERTGFNYEQYF.